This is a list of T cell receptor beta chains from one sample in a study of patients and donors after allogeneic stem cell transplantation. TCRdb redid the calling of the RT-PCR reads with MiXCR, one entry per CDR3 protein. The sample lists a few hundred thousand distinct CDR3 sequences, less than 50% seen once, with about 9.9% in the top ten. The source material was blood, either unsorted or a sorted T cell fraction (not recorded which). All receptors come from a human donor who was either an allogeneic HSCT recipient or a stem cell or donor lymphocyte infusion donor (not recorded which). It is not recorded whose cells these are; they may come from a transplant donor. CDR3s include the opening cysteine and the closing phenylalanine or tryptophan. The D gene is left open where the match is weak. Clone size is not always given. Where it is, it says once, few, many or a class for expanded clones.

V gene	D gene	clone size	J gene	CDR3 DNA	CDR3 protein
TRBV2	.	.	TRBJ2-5	TGTGCCAGTCTTCCCGGGGTCTCGACGGAGACCCAGTACTTC	CASLPGVSTETQYF
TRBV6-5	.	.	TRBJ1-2	TGTGCCAGCAGTTACCGGTGGCAGCACTATGGCTACACCTTC	CASSYRWQHYGYTF
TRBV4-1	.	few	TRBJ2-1	TGCGCCAGCAGCCCCAGGGGAAAGCCCCCGGGTGGGCAGTTCTTC	CASSPRGKPPGGQFF
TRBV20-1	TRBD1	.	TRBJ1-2	TGCAGTGCTAGAGAACGGACAGGGGGGAACTATGGCTACACCTTC	CSARERTGGNYGYTF
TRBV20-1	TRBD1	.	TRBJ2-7	TGCAGTGCCTTGAGGACAGGTGGTAACGAGCAGTACTTC	CSALRTGGNEQYF
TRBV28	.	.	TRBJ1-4	TGTGCCAGCAGTGGAAACAGGGACCCTAATGAAAAACTGTTTTTT	CASSGNRDPNEKLFF
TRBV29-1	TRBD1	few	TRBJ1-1	TGCAGCGCCGTGACAGGGGACGCTGAAGCTTTCTTT	CSAVTGDAEAFF
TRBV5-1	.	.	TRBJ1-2	TGCGCCAGCAGCTTGGACGGAGACTATGGCTACACCTTC	CASSLDGDYGYTF
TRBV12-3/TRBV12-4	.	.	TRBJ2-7	TGTGCCAGCACCCTGGGCCCCTACGAGCAGTACTTC	CASTLGPYEQYF
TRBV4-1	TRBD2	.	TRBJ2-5	TGCGCCAGCAGCCAAGAGGATACTAGCGGGGAAGAGACCCAGTACTTC	CASSQEDTSGEETQYF
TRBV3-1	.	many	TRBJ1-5	TGTGCCAGCAGCCAAGACTCTGGCGTGAATCAGCCCCAGCATTTT	CASSQDSGVNQPQHF
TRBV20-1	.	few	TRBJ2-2	TGCAGTGCTAGGATACAGGGGAGGACCGGGGAGCTGTTTTTT	CSARIQGRTGELFF
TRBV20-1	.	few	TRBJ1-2	TGCAGTGCCAAATTCGGGGGGCGAGATGGCTACACCTTC	CSAKFGGRDGYTF
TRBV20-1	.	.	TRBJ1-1	TGCAGTGCTAGGGCAGGGCGGGGGACTGAAGCTTTCTTT	CSARAGRGTEAFF
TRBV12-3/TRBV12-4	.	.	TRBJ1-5	TGTGCCAGCAGTTTCGACAAGCCCCACAATCAGCCCCAGCATTTT	CASSFDKPHNQPQHF
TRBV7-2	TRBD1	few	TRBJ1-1	TGTGCCAGCAGCCCGCGGGGACAGGGGTACACTGAAGCTTTCTTT	CASSPRGQGYTEAFF
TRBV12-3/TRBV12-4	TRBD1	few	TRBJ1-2	TGTGCCAGCAGTTTCGGGACAGGTCTTGGTGGCTACACCTTC	CASSFGTGLGGYTF
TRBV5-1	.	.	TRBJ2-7	TGCGCCAGCAGCTACCCGCCCCTGGGGGAGCAGTACTTC	CASSYPPLGEQYF
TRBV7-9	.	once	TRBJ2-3	TGTGCCAGCAGCCTGCCGGGGATTAGGACAGATACGCAGTATTTT	CASSLPGIRTDTQYF
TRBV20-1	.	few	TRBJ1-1	TGCAGTGCGCCGATCGGGGCGAACACTGAAGCTTTCTTT	CSAPIGANTEAFF
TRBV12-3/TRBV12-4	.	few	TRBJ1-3	TGTACCAGCAGTTCCCACAGGGTTAGTGGAAACACCATATATTTT	CTSSSHRVSGNTIYF
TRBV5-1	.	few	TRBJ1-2	TGCGCCAGCAGCGTGGAGGGAGAGTATGGCTACACCTTC	CASSVEGEYGYTF
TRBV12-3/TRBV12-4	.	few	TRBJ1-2	TGTGCCAGCAGTATTTCGCCGCACGCGGGCTATGGCTACACCTTC	CASSISPHAGYGYTF
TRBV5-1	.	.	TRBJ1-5	TGCGCCAGCAGCTTGGAGGGTGGGAGAAATCAGCCCCAGCATTTT	CASSLEGGRNQPQHF
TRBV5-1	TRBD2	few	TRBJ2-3	TGCGCCAGCAGCTTGGATGGTAGCGGGGGTGGCACAGATACGCAGTATTTT	CASSLDGSGGGTDTQYF
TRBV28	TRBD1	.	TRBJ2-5	TGTGCCAGCAGTTCAGGGGGACGGCTACAAGAGACCCAGTACTTC	CASSSGGRLQETQYF
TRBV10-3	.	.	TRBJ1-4	TGTGCCATCAGTGAGAGGGATTACGAAAAACTGTTTTTT	CAISERDYEKLFF
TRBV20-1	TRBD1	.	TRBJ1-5	TGCAGTGCTAGTTGGACAGGGGATAGGGGTCAGCCCCAGCATTTT	CSASWTGDRGQPQHF
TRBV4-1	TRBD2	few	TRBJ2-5	TGCGCCAGCAGCCAAGTGACTAGCGGGGGTTTGACCCAGTACTTC	CASSQVTSGGLTQYF
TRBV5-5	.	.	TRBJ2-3	TGTGCCAGCAGCCGCCAGCCCCGGGGGGCCCCAGATACGCAGTATTTT	CASSRQPRGAPDTQYF
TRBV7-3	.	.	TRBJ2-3	TGTGCCAGCAGCTCGGGCCACACAGATACGCAGTATTTT	CASSSGHTDTQYF
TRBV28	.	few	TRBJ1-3	TGTGCCAGCCCCTTATCCTCGGGAGGAACGGGCTCTGGAAACACCATATATTTT	CASPLSSGGTGSGNTIYF
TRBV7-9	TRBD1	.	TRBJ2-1	TGTGCCAGCAGCTCGCGACAGGGGACGTTCTTC	CASSSRQGTFF
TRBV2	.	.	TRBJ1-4	TGTGCCAGCAAGGGAGGGGAAAGGAGTGAAAAACTGTTTTTT	CASKGGERSEKLFF
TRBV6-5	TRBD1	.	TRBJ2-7	TGTGCCAGCAGTTACCAACTCGGGACAGGGTCGTACGAGCAGTACTTC	CASSYQLGTGSYEQYF
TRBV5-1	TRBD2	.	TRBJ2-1	TGCGCCAGCAGATGGGGGGGATACAATGAGCAGTTCTTC	CASRWGGYNEQFF
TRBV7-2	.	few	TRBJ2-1	TGTGCCAGCAGCTTAGCGCTAGCCTACAATGAGCAGTTCTTC	CASSLALAYNEQFF
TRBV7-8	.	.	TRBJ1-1	TGTGCCAGCAGCCCCCAGTTCGAAAGGGCTGAAGCTTTCTTT	CASSPQFERAEAFF
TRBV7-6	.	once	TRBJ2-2	TGTGCCAGCAGCTTGGGATCGGCTGGGGAGCTGTTTTTT	CASSLGSAGELFF
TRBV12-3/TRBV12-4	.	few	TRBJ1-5	TGTGCCAGCAGTTCGCCCACCGGGGTCAACAATCAGCCCCAGCATTTT	CASSSPTGVNNQPQHF
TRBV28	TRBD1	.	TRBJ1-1	TGTGCCAGCAGTCTAGAGACTAGCGGGACAGTGAACACTGAAGCTTTCTTT	CASSLETSGTVNTEAFF
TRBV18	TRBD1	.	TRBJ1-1	TGTGCCAGCTCACCACGGGACAGATCTATGAACACTGAAGCTTTCTTT	CASSPRDRSMNTEAFF
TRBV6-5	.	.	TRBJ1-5	TGTGCCAGCAGTTACTCAGGGCCAAGGGAACCCCAGCATTTT	CASSYSGPREPQHF
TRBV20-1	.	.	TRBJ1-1	TGCAGTGCTAGAGATGGCAGGACGAAAGCTTTCTTT	CSARDGRTKAFF
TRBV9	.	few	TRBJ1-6	TGTGCCAGCAGCGCATCGCCCGGGAGTCTTAATTCACCCCTCCACTTT	CASSASPGSLNSPLHF
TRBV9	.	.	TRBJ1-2	TGTGCCAGCAGCAAGGGAGGGGTAGACGGCTATGGCTACACCTTC	CASSKGGVDGYGYTF
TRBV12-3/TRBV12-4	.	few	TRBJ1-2	TGTGCCAGCAGTTTCGACAGGCCCCATGGCTACACCTTC	CASSFDRPHGYTF
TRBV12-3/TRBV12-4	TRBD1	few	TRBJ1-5	TGTGCCAGCAGATCACTCCGACAGGGTGACAATCAGCCCCAGCATTTT	CASRSLRQGDNQPQHF
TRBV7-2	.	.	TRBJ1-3	TGTGCCAGCAGCTTAGTTGGGGGAAACACCATATATTTT	CASSLVGGNTIYF
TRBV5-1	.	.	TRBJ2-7	TGCGCCAGCAGCCCTCGAGGGGGACGAGGTATTTACGAGCAGTACTTC	CASSPRGGRGIYEQYF
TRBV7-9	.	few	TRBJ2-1	TGTGCCAGCAGCTTTAGGACCCCTATTCGCTCCTACAATGAGCAGTTCTTC	CASSFRTPIRSYNEQFF
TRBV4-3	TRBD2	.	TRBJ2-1	TGCGCCAGCAGCCTGCGAGATCCGGGACTACCCTACAATGAGCAGTTCTTC	CASSLRDPGLPYNEQFF
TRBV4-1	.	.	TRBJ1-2	TGCGCCAGCAGCCAAGAGAATGGAGGGGGCTATGGCTACACCTTC	CASSQENGGGYGYTF
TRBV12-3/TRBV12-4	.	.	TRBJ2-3	TGTGCCACCGGGACGCCGAGCACAGATACGCAGTATTTT	CATGTPSTDTQYF
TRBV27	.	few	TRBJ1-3	TGTGCCAGCAGTTTAGACGGACCATCCTCTGGAAACACCATATATTTT	CASSLDGPSSGNTIYF
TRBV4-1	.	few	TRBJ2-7	TGCGCCAGCAGCCAAGGTGGGCAGGGCAGCCCCTACGAGCAGTACTTC	CASSQGGQGSPYEQYF
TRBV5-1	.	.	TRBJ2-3	TGCGCCAGCAGCTTGACTCGCCAGGGAGTACCAGATACGCAGTATTTT	CASSLTRQGVPDTQYF
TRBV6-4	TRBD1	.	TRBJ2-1	TGTGCCAGCAGTAAAACCGGGACAGGGAACAATGAGCAGTTCTTC	CASSKTGTGNNEQFF